These 18 T cell receptor beta chains came from one sample sequenced in a study of T cells in Graves' hyperthyroidism and ophthalmopathy. RNA transcripts gave rise to amplified TCR beta CDR3 regions. First-round RT-PCR of the TCR CDR3 relied on the HTBI primer set. In TCRdb, the multiplex PCR reads were re-called with MiXCR into one record per CDR3 protein. The table has around 180,000 distinct CDR3 sequences, 17% seen once. The sample taken for sequencing was blood. The receptor set was obtained from a woman in her forties or fifties with Graves' hyperthyroidism.

This clonotype was detected ten times or more. V and J are TRBV7-8 and TRBJ1-4; tentatively, D is TRBD1 (6 bases). V was trimmed by 5 bases and J by 5 bases, leaving 18 bases between them. The CDR3 contains 16 residues. Germline CDR1 SGHVS, CDR2 FQNEAQ. The CDR3 DNA reads TGTGCCAGCAGCCAGGTCGATGGGGGGCTGAATGAAAAACTGTTTTTT. This codes for CASSQVDGGLNEKLFF.

This clonotype occurred many times. This chain links TRBV20-1 with TRBJ2-1; D is unresolved. Germline values: CDR1 DFQATT, CDR2 SNEGSKA (reference sequence). Trimming cost V 1 base and J 3 bases, with 1 base left between them. The CDR3 runs 11 residues. The CDR3 coding sequence is TGCAGTGCTAGAGGCTACAATGAGCAGTTCTTC. Residues: CSARGYNEQFF.

The V gene is TRBV12-5, the J gene TRBJ2-1; 10 nucleotides line up with TRBD2. The V gene end was trimmed by 4 bases and the J gene end by 9 bases; junction bases not matched to a gene: 9. Germline CDR1 is LGHNT and CDR2 is FRNRAP. This CDR3 spans 15 amino acids. CDR3 sequence (DNA): TGTGCTAGTGGTTCAAGACTACTAGCGGGATCTGAGCAGTTCTTC. Its translation: CASGSRLLAGSEQFF.

The chain has TRBV6-5 and TRBJ2-7; D is possibly TRBD2 (6 bases). V lost 0 bases and J 3 bases, leaving 12 bases between the germline ends. The CDR3 consists of 15 residues. Per the germline V gene, CDR1 is MNHEY and CDR2 is SVGAGI. The CDR3 loop is CASSYSWTRDYEQYF. The DNA of the CDR3 is TGTGCCAGCAGTTACTCGTGGACGCGGGACTACGAGCAGTACTTC.

This clonotype was picked up many times. The chain recombines TRBV6-1 with TRBJ1-6, with TRBD1 matching 7 bases. The CDR3 is 15 residues long. Germline CDR1 and CDR2: MNHNS and SASEGT. The V segment lost 1 base and the J segment 3 bases; nucleotides outside the gene matches: 0. As DNA, the CDR3 is TGTGCCAGCAGTGAAGGGACAGGCTATAATTCACCCCTCCACTTT. Its translation: CASSEGTGYNSPLHF.

Details on this clonotype: It may be a read error: a sequence one base away is much more abundant. The CDR3 DNA sequence: TGTGCCAGCAGTCCATCCCCAGGGGTCTGGCAGCCCCAGCATTTT. This codes for CASSPSPGVWQPQHF. The V call is TRBV28, the J call TRBJ1-5, with TRBD1 as a possible D gene (6 bases). V was clipped by 5 bases and J by 7 bases, with 18 bases between them. The germline gives CDR1 MDHEN, CDR2 SYDVKM. The CDR3 sequence is 15 residues long.

This clonotype was picked up many times. The V gene is TRBV20-1, the J gene TRBJ2-2; the D is unclear. CDR3 length equals 13 residues. The V end lost 3 bases, the J end lost 0 bases, and 5 bases lay between the germline ends. Germline V gives CDR1 DFQATT, CDR2 SNEGSKA (reference sequence). The CDR3 DNA is TGCAGTGCTAGTGGCTCGAACACCGGGGAGCTGTTTTTT. Protein product: CSASGSNTGELFF.

At least ten counts were recorded for this clonotype. This chain uses TRBV10-3 with TRBJ1-1; the D is unclear. The germline V and J ends were trimmed by 2 bases and 1 base, with 8 bases remaining between them. Germline CDR1 and CDR2: ENHRY and SYGVKD. The length of the CDR3 is 14 residues. CDR3 nucleotides: TGTGCCATCAGTGAGGAGGGCGGGAACACTGAAGCTTTCTTT. Translation: CAISEEGGNTEAFF.

The V gene is TRBV7-2, the J gene TRBJ1-1; 9 nucleotides align to TRBD1. CDR3 length: 18 residues. With V trimmed by 5 bases and J by 1 base, 14 bases remained unmatched. Germline V gives CDR1 SGHTA, CDR2 FQGNSA. The CDR3 nucleotides are TGTGCCAGCAGCCTCCGTCCGGGGACAGGGTTGGGGAACACTGAAGCTTTCTTT. Amino acids: CASSLRPGTGLGNTEAFF.

This clonotype was counted many times. This chain uses TRBV11-2 with TRBJ2-7; D is unclear. Germline V lookup: CDR1 SGHAT, CDR2 FQNNGV. CDR3 length: 13 amino acids. Trimming left V 1 base short and J 3 bases short, with 7 bases between. The CDR3 nucleotides read TGTGCCAGCAGCTTAGCTGCGAACTACGAGCAGTACTTC. Residues: CASSLAANYEQYF.

This clonotype was counted many times. This chain joins TRBV29-1 and TRBJ2-1; D possibly corresponds to TRBD1 (5 bases). Per germline, CDR1 SQVTM and CDR2 ANQGSEA. The CDR3 covers 15 residues. The ends were cut back, 4 bases at V and 4 bases at J, with 17 bases in the middle. CDR3 region: CSVVSGLGPYNEQFF. DNA of the CDR3: TGCAGCGTTGTTTCAGGCCTGGGGCCTTACAATGAGCAGTTCTTC.

At least ten counts were recorded for this clonotype. V gene TRBV11-2 combines with J gene TRBJ2-1; a possible D gene is TRBD1 (6 bases). Between the trimmed V and J ends, which lost 5 bases and 11 bases, there was a span of 22 bases. The CDR3 is 15 amino acids. Germline loops: CDR1 SGHAT, CDR2 FQNNGV. The chain's CDR3 is CASSPSLLQGWKQFF. The DNA of the CDR3 is TGTGCCAGCAGCCCTAGTCTCTTACAGGGCTGGAAGCAGTTCTTC.

This chain joins TRBV7-9 and TRBJ1-2; TRBD1 matches at 9 bases. The J segment lost 5 bases and the V segment lost 8 bases, leaving 9 bases of the junction unmatched. The germline V gene has CDR1 SEHNR and CDR2 FQNEAQ (reference sequence). CDR3 length equals 14 residues. The CDR3 sequence: CASATGGTSYGYTF. CDR3 coding DNA: TGTGCCAGCGCGACAGGGGGGACCTCTTATGGCTACACCTTC.

The rearrangement links TRBV20-1 to TRBJ1-1, with D possibly being TRBD1 (5 bases). The CDR3 sequence is 13 residues long. CDR1 is DFQATT, CDR2 SNEGSKA, per germline (reference sequence). Trimming pared 5 bases from V and 1 base from J, leaving 11 bases between. The CDR3 bases are TGCAGTGCTCCTGGCACAGGGAACACTGAAGCTTTCTTT. Protein sequence: CSAPGTGNTEAFF.

V gene TRBV7-3 combines with J gene TRBJ1-1; D unclear. Germline assignment: CDR1 SGHTA and CDR2 FQGTGA. With 1 base removed from V and 1 base from J, the gap between germline ends came to 10 bases. CDR3 length equals 15 residues. The DNA for the CDR3 is TGTGCCAGCAGCTTAAATTCCTTCCAGAACACTGAAGCTTTCTTT. This encodes CASSLNSFQNTEAFF.

This clonotype was detected many times. This rearrangement joins TRBV29-1 to TRBJ2-6, with D uncertain. CDR3 length: 12 residues. Germline CDR1 reads SQVTM; CDR2 reads ANQGSEA. V dropped 6 bases and J dropped 2 bases, with 5 bases sitting between them. The CDR3 coding sequence is TGCAGCGTCTCAACTGGGGCCAACGTCCTGACTTTC. Amino acid sequence: CSVSTGANVLTF.

This clonotype appeared many times. The chain is built from TRBV7-9 and TRBJ1-6, with 7 nucleotides matching TRBD1. CDR1 and CDR2 from the germline V gene are SEHNR and FQNEAQ (reference sequence). The CDR3 has 14 amino acids. V shed 5 bases, J shed 8 bases, and the junction held 6 bases outside the gene matches. The CDR3 loop is CASSRTGPDSPLHF. The CDR3 DNA reads TGTGCCAGCAGCAGGACAGGCCCAGATTCACCCCTCCACTTT.

This clonotype was observed at least ten times. The chain couples TRBV20-1 to TRBJ1-1, with a tentative D call TRBD1 (6 bases). Germline values: CDR1 DFQATT, CDR2 SNEGSKA (reference sequence). The CDR3 is 15 amino acids. V lost 3 bases and J lost 4, with 18 bases in between. The CDR3 reads CSARRQAREPTEAFF. CDR3 in DNA: TGCAGTGCTAGGCGACAGGCTAGGGAACCCACTGAAGCTTTCTTT.